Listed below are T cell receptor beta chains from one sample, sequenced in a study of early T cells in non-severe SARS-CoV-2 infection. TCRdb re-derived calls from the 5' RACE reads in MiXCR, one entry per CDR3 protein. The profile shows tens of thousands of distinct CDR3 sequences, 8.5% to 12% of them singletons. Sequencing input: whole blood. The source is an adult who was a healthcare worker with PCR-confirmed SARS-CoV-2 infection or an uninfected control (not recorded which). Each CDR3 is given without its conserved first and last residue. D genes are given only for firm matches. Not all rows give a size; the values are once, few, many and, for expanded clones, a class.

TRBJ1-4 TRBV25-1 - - ASSDRQMINEKLF
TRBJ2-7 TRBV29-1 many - SVEDGGYEQY
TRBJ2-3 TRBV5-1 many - ASSLTSNVGDTQY
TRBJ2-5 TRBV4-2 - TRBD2 ASSQGLAGVRETQY
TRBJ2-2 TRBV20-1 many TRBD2 SADSGSLAGELF
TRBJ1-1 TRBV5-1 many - ASRAVGATNTEAF
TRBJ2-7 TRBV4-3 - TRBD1 ASSQDSGQENYEQY
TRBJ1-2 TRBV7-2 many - ASTQAGLDYGYT
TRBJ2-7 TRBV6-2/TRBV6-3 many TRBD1 ASRRGTGFYEQY
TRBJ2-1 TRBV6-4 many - ASSDSASGFEQF
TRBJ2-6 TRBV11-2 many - ASSLASSGANVLT
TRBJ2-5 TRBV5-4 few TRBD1 ASSGQGALETQY
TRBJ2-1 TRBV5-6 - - ASSLVRLVILDEQF
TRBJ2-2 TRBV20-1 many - SAMGTRGEAGELF
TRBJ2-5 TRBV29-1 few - SGRSQETQY
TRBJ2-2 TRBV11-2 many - ASSLISTGELF
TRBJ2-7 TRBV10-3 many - AISEGHSYEQY
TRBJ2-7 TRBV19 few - ASKQGYLSPYEQY
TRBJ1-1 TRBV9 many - ASSASPGLNTEAF
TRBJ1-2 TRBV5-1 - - ASSPGQIYGYT
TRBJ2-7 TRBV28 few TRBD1 ASRSGQQTYEQY
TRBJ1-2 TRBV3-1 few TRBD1 ASSQDLTGLIGYT
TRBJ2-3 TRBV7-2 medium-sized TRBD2 ASSFGLAGANTQY
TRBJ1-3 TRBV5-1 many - ASSLDHSGNTIY
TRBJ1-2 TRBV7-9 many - ASSRQATITYGYT
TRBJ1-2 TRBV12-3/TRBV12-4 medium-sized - ASSFKLFAGYT
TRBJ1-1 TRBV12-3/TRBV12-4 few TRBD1 ASRDDRGHVTEAF
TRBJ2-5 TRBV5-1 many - ASSPIGKETQY
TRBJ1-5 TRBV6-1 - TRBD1 ASSEAGQNNQPQH
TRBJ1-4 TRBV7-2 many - ASSLRGGNEKLF
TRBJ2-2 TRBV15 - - ATSRDIAESNTGELF
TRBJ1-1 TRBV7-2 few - ASRIQGTMNTEAF
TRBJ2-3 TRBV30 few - AWSVNGDTQY
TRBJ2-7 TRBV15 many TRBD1 ATSVRGPYEQY
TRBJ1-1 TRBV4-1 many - ASSQGVERRAEAF
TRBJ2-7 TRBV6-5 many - ASSYSTQSGEQY
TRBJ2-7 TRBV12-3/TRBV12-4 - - ASSFPRSAYEQY
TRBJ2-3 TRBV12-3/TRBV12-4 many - ASSPRLDPDTQY
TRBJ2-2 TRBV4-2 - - ASSQDPGVGELF
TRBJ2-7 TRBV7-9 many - ASSRGDLNYEQY
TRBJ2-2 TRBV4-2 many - ASSIPWERGRDTGELF
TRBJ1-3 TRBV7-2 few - ASSPGLSENTIY
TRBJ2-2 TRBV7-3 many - ASSSAGLANTGELF
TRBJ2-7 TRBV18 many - ASSLNNDYEQY
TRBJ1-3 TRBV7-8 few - ASSLSRVAGNTIY
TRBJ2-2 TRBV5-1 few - ASSLNPGTNGELF
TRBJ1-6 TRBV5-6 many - ASSFSGLDSPLH
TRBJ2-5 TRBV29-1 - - SVTPAPGTQY
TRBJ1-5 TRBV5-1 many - ASSLVGGNQPQH
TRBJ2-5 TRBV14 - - ASSFTGGLRETQY
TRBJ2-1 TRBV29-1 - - SGGYNEQF
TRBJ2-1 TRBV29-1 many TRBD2 SVDSGTYNEQF
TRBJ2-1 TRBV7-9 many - ASSPTGGRAENEQF
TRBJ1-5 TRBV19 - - ASTPDRYVPQH
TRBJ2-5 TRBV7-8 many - ASSLVSETQY
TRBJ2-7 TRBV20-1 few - SATLRQGGEQY
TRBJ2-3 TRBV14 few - ASSQDLAGPTDTQY
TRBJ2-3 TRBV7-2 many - ASAQQGQGSSGSEDTQY
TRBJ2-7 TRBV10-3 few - AISGQTYEQY